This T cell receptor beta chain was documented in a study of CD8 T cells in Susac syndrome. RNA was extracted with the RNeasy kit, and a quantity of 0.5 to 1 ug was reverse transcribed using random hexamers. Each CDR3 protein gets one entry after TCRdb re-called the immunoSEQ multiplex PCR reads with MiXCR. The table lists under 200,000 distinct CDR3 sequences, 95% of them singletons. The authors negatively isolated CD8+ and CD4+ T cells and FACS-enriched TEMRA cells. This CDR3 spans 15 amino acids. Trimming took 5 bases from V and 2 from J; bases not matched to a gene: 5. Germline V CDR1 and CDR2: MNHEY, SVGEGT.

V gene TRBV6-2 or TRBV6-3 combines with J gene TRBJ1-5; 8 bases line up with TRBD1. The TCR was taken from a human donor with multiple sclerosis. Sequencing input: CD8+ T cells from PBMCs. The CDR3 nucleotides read TGTGCCAGCAGTCTCACGGACAGGGGCAATCAGCCCCAGCATTTT. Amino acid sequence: CASSLTDRGNQPQHF.